This T cell receptor beta chain was documented in a study of blood T cell repertoires in COVID-19. Study background: Samples of COVID-19 (acute and convalescent) were obtained from the United States, Italy and Spain. T cells, B-cell-depleted T cells, or PBMCs supplied cDNA or gDNA.

This clone appeared a single time. Assay used: immunoSEQ multiplex PCR; TCRdb lists only in-frame clones, some missing. The data show some 150,000 clones, with roughly 84% seen just once and roughly 1% held by the top ten. Trimming left V 6 bases short and J 2 bases short, with 10 bases between. This CDR3 has 13 amino acids. The sequencing sample was made of peripheral blood. The chain joins TRBV12-3 or TRBV12-4 to TRBJ1-2, with D perhaps TRBD1 (5 bases). This clonotype was sampled from a man aged 40-50 years with acute or convalescent COVID-19. The CDR3: CASSKKGNYGYTF. CDR3 nucleotide sequence: TGTGCCAGCAGCAAAAAGGGGAACTATGGCTACACCTTC.